The 30 T cell receptor beta chains below were found in one sample sequenced in a study of identical twins. TCRdb recomputed calls from the 5' RACE reads with MiXCR, one row per CDR3 protein. The table shows 350,000 to 450,000 distinct CDR3 sequences, with approximately 17% occurring only once. Sample: naive T cells sorted from blood. All receptors derive from a man aged 50-60 years in good health.

The chain combines TRBV9 with TRBJ2-2; 10 bases line up with TRBD2. Trimming removed 4 bases from V and 6 bases from J; junction bases left unmatched: 15. The length of the CDR3 is 18 residues. Germline V gene data show CDR1 as SGDLS and CDR2 as YYNGEE. The CDR3 is CASSTPLRASGSSGELFF. In DNA, the CDR3 is TGTGCCAGCAGCACCCCCTTACGGGCTAGCGGGAGTTCCGGGGAGCTGTTTTTT.

A few counts support this clonotype. The chain has TRBV7-9 and TRBJ2-1; TRBD1 agrees at 9 bases. Germline CDR1 is SEHNR and CDR2 is FQNEAQ (reference sequence). This CDR3 contains 17 residues. With V trimmed by 3 bases and J by 7 bases, 13 bases remained unmatched. The CDR3 protein is CASSFFWVGGQGNEQFF. CDR3 in DNA: TGTGCCAGCAGCTTTTTCTGGGTGGGAGGACAGGGGAATGAGCAGTTCTTC.

This clonotype was counted a few times. V gene TRBV29-1 combines with J gene TRBJ2-1; D gene uncertain. V was trimmed by 2 bases and J by 0 bases, leaving 11 bases between them. This CDR3 has 15 residues. Germline V gene data show CDR1 as SQVTM and CDR2 as ANQGSEA. The CDR3 region has the DNA TGCAGCGTTGAACGTCGGCTGAGCTCCTACAATGAGCAGTTCTTC. Translation: CSVERRLSSYNEQFF.

In this sample, this clonotype turned up a few times. The gene calls are TRBV27 and TRBJ1-2, with a weak D call TRBD1 (6 bases). This CDR3 is built from 17 residues. Deletions cut 1 base from V and 5 bases from J, with 20 bases between. Germline V gene sequence: CDR1 MNHEY, CDR2 SMNVEV (reference sequence). In DNA, the CDR3 is TGTGCCAGCAGTTTATTTCTGGGGGCCGCCGATCGATATGGCTACACCTTC. Amino acids: CASSLFLGAADRYGYTF.

This clonotype came up a few times. V is TRBV6-1 and J is TRBJ2-7; tentative D call: TRBD1 (7 bases). The length of the CDR3 is 14 residues. The V and J ends lost 6 bases and 6 bases respectively, with 18 bases between them. CDR1 is MNHNS, CDR2 SASEGT, per germline. The CDR3 loop is CASSSTSQGGEQYF. CDR3 nucleotides: TGTGCCAGCAGCTCAACTTCCCAGGGGGGCGAGCAGTACTTC.

The gene calls are TRBV6-5 and TRBJ2-1, with 12 bases identical to TRBD2. The CDR3 length is 15 residues. V was clipped by 2 bases and J by 5 bases; unmatched bases: 1. Germline assignment: CDR1 MNHEY and CDR2 SVGAGI. The CDR3 protein is CASSYRTSGDNEQFF. The CDR3 DNA reads TGTGCCAGCAGTTACCGGACTAGCGGGGACAATGAGCAGTTCTTC.

The chain recombines TRBV20-1 with TRBJ1-4, with TRBD1 matching 7 bases. Germline lookup yields CDR1 DFQATT and CDR2 SNEGSKA (reference sequence). V was pared by 6 bases and J by 8 bases, with 9 bases of the junction left unmatched. There are 13 residues in the CDR3. The CDR3 region is CSAPGGRDEKLFF. DNA for the CDR3: TGCAGTGCCCCAGGGGGGCGCGACGAAAAACTGTTTTTT.

The rearrangement joins TRBV4-3 to TRBJ2-1, with 7 bases aligning to TRBD2. Germline V gene lookup returns CDR1 LGHNA and CDR2 YSLEER. The CDR3 covers 18 residues. V was clipped by 0 bases and J by 0 bases; unmatched bases: 8. CDR3 amino acids: CASSQESRSGGSYNEQFF. The CDR3 region has the DNA TGCGCCAGCAGCCAAGAATCCCGGTCGGGGGGCTCCTACAATGAGCAGTTCTTC.

This clonotype occurred a few times. CDR3 sequence (DNA): TGTGCCAGCAGTTCTCTTAATTTGGCTAGCGGGGGCTCGGATACGCAGTATTTT. Translation: CASSSLNLASGGSDTQYF. This chain connects TRBV28 to TRBJ2-3; 10 bases are a match to TRBD2. J lost 6 bases, V lost 4 bases, and 16 bases had no gene match. In germline, CDR1 is MDHEN, CDR2 SYDVKM. This CDR3 has 18 residues.

The rearrangement uses TRBV11-2 and TRBJ2-5; 8 bases line up with TRBD2. Per the germline V gene, CDR1 is SGHAT and CDR2 is FQNNGV. J gave up 5 bases and V 4 bases, and 12 bases lay outside the gene matches. CDR3 size: 16 residues. As DNA, the CDR3 is TGTGCCAGCAGCTCGAACATAGCGGGGAGGGGGGAGACCCAGTACTTC. It codes for CASSSNIAGRGETQYF.

This clonotype was seen only a few times. V usage is TRBV12-3 or TRBV12-4 and J usage is TRBJ2-7; TRBD1 matches at 10 bases. Trimming took 5 bases from V and 5 from J; bases not matched to a gene: 3. The CDR3 spans 13 residues. For the CDR3, the DNA is TGTGCCAGCAGTCGGACAGGGGGTCACGAGCAGTACTTC. Residues: CASSRTGGHEQYF.

This clonotype was seen a few times. V and J are TRBV10-3 and TRBJ2-7; the match to TRBD1 covers 10 bases. After removal of 3 bases from V and 6 bases from J, the junction contained 11 bases not matched to a gene. This CDR3 has 16 residues. Germline CDR1 and CDR2: ENHRY and SYGVKD. The CDR3 loop is CAISERTGTGVGEQYF. The CDR3, as DNA: TGTGCCATCAGTGAAAGAACCGGGACAGGGGTTGGCGAGCAGTACTTC.

This clonotype was counted only a few times. The chain joins TRBV12-3 or TRBV12-4 to TRBJ1-5, with 7 bases identical to TRBD1. Trimming cost V 0 bases and J 7 bases; bases outside gene matches: 6. The CDR3 has 15 amino acids. The CDR3 protein is CASSLANRGWQPQHF. Written as DNA, the CDR3 is TGTGCCAGCAGTTTAGCCAACAGGGGTTGGCAGCCCCAGCATTTT.

This clonotype was counted between two and nine times. The rearrangement joins TRBV29-1 to TRBJ2-7; D gene ambiguous. The CDR3 covers 13 residues. V was cut by 4 bases and J by 2 bases, with 12 bases left in between. The germline V gene encodes CDR1 SQVTM and CDR2 ANQGSEA. The CDR3: CSVGSDAAYEQYF. The CDR3 bases are TGCAGCGTTGGCAGTGATGCGGCCTACGAGCAGTACTTC.

The V gene is TRBV4-2, the J gene TRBJ1-1; D might be TRBD1 (6 bases). The ends were cut back, 0 bases at V and 6 bases at J, with 17 bases in the middle. The CDR3 contains 16 residues. Germline V lookup: CDR1 LGHNA, CDR2 YNFKEQ. Here the CDR3 reads CASSQDWGASKAEAFF. In DNA, the CDR3 is TGTGCCAGCAGCCAAGACTGGGGGGCCTCGAAAGCTGAAGCTTTCTTT.

This clonotype appeared a few times. The V gene is TRBV7-9, the J gene TRBJ2-2, with D maybe TRBD1 (5 bases). With 4 bases removed from V and 6 bases from J, the gap between germline ends came to 12 bases. This CDR3 contains 14 residues. CDR1 is SEHNR and CDR2 is FQNEAQ in the germline V gene (reference sequence). Here the CDR3 DNA reads TGTGCCAGCAGCTCCTCAGGGCGATCCGGGGAGCTGTTTTTT. This encodes CASSSSGRSGELFF.

This clonotype showed up many times. This chain links TRBV6-2 or TRBV6-3 with TRBJ2-7, with 10 positions matching TRBD2. The CDR3 runs to 15 residues. CDR1 and CDR2 (germline): MNHEY, SVGEGT. V lost 0 bases to trimming and J lost 7 bases; unmatched junction nucleotides: 6. The CDR3 spells CASSYSSSGGLEQYF. DNA for the CDR3: TGTGCCAGCAGTTACTCCTCTAGCGGGGGATTGGAGCAGTACTTC.

The V gene is TRBV15, the J gene TRBJ2-7; TRBD1 matches 7 bases. Germline V gene sequence: CDR1 LNHNV, CDR2 YYDKDF (reference sequence). V gave up 2 bases and J gave up 0 bases; unmatched junction bases: 7. There are 16 residues in the CDR3. The CDR3 loop reads CATSRSRDRLSYEQYF. The DNA for the CDR3 is TGTGCCACCAGCAGATCCCGGGACAGACTCTCCTACGAGCAGTACTTC.

This clonotype was recorded at least ten times. The rearrangement links TRBV29-1 to TRBJ1-1, with 7 bases fitting TRBD1. Germline V gene data show CDR1 as SQVTM and CDR2 as ANQGSEA. The CDR3 loop spans 12 amino acids. The junction had 4 bases not matched to a gene; V was cut back by 4 bases and J by 5 bases. DNA for the CDR3: TGCAGCGTTGGACAGGGTAGTACTGAAGCTTTCTTT. Translating gives CSVGQGSTEAFF.

This clonotype has ten or more counts. The gene calls are TRBV28 and TRBJ2-3, with D perhaps TRBD1 or TRBD2 (5 bases each). This CDR3 has 15 residues. V lost 2 bases to trimming and J lost 1 base, with 10 bases between them. In germline, CDR1 is MDHEN, CDR2 SYDVKM. The CDR3 DNA reads TGTGCCAGCAGTTTAGCGGGCAGGGGCACAGATACGCAGTATTTT. Residues: CASSLAGRGTDTQYF.

Comment on this clonotype: A much larger clone is a single base away; this may be a read error. CDR3 DNA sequence: TGTGCCAGCAGCAAACATACGGGGGACACCGGGGAGCTGTTTTTT. It specifies CASSKHTGDTGELFF. The chain couples TRBV14 to TRBJ2-2; TRBD2 might be the D (6 bases). Trimming pared 5 bases from V and 3 bases from J, leaving 13 bases between. Germline CDR1 reads SGHDN; CDR2 reads FVKESK. The CDR3 totals 15 residues.

This clonotype was counted between two and nine times. The V call is TRBV12-3 or TRBV12-4, the J call TRBJ2-1; D might be TRBD1 or TRBD2, each matching 6 bases. V was shortened by 5 bases and J by 1 base, with 21 bases between the two germline ends. The CDR3 runs 18 residues. CDR3 amino acids: CASSPRDTVRLSYNEQFF. In DNA, the CDR3 is TGTGCCAGCAGTCCGCGGGACACTGTACGCTTATCCTACAATGAGCAGTTCTTC.

CDR3 DNA sequence: TGCAGCGCCCTGCGGGACCTAAGCTCCTACGAGCAGTACTTC. It translates to CSALRDLSSYEQYF. The chain carries TRBV29-1 and TRBJ2-7; a weak D match, TRBD2 (6 bases). Trimming removed 7 bases from V and 0 bases from J, with 16 bases in between. In germline, CDR1 is SQVTM, CDR2 ANQGSEA. This CDR3 is 14 amino acids long.

This clonotype was counted at least ten times. The V gene is TRBV20-1, the J gene TRBJ2-3, with D possibly TRBD2 on 5 matching bases. Trimming removed 8 bases from V and 3 bases from J, with 21 bases in between. The CDR3 extends over 15 amino acids. Germline CDR1 reads DFQATT; CDR2 reads SNEGSKA (reference sequence). This CDR3 reads CSTSEGTSPTDTQYF. The CDR3 DNA is TGCAGTACTTCTGAGGGAACATCGCCAACAGATACGCAGTATTTT.

The genes are TRBV25-1 and TRBJ2-3; tentatively, D is TRBD2 (5 bases). V lost 3 bases and J 0 bases, leaving 13 bases between the germline ends. The germline CDR1 and CDR2 sequences are MGHDK and SYGVNS. The CDR3 is made up of 16 amino acids. In DNA, the CDR3 is TGTGCCAGCAGTGACGCAAAGCGGTCTAGCACAGATACGCAGTATTTT. Protein: CASSDAKRSSTDTQYF. The whole variable domain, remainder taken from reference TRBV25-1 and TRBJ2-3, is EADIYQTPRYLVIGTGKKITLECSQTMGHDKMYWYQQDPGMELHLIHYSYGVNSTEKGDLSSESTVSRIRTEHFPLTLESARPSHTSQYLCASSDAKRSSTDTQYFGPGTRLTVL.

The chain employs TRBV4-2 and TRBJ2-7, with 10 bases fitting TRBD2. V was pared by 3 bases and J by 4 bases, with 6 bases of the junction left unmatched. Per the germline V gene, CDR1 is LGHNA and CDR2 is YNFKEQ. The CDR3 has 15 residues. The CDR3 reads CASSHGLAEGYEQYF. The CDR3 nucleotides are TGTGCCAGCAGCCACGGACTAGCGGAGGGGTACGAGCAGTACTTC.

The chain links TRBV4-2 to TRBJ2-3, with D possibly matching TRBD2 (5 bases). The CDR3 consists of 17 residues. CDR1 and CDR2 (germline): LGHNA, YNFKEQ. With 1 base removed from V and 0 bases from J, the gap between germline ends came to 14 bases. CDR3 loop: CASSQVVGESSTDTQYF. DNA for the CDR3: TGTGCCAGCAGCCAAGTCGTCGGGGAATCTAGCACAGATACGCAGTATTTT.

The chain links TRBV5-1 to TRBJ2-7; TRBD2 matches 10 bases. Per the germline V gene, CDR1 is SGHRS and CDR2 is YFSETQ. Trimming took 3 bases from V and 7 from J; bases not matched to a gene: 7. The CDR3 consists of 14 residues. CDR3 region: CASSSTSGKGEQYF. The CDR3 region has the DNA TGCGCCAGCAGCTCCACTAGCGGGAAGGGTGAGCAGTACTTC.

The chain links TRBV29-1 to TRBJ1-1; no definite D call. The V end was cut by 4 bases, the J end by 0 bases, with 9 bases between. Germline V lookup: CDR1 SQVTM, CDR2 ANQGSEA. The CDR3 is made up of 13 amino acids. The DNA for the CDR3 is TGCAGCGTTGTGAGACATTTGAACACTGAAGCTTTCTTT. It is translated as CSVVRHLNTEAFF. Full variable domain (rest looked up from reference TRBV29-1 and TRBJ1-1): SAVISQKPSRDICQRGTSLTIQCQVDSQVTMMFWYRQQPGQSLTLIATANQGSEATYESGFVIDKFPISRPNLTFSTLTVSNMSPEDSSIYLCSVVRHLNTEAFFGQGTRLTVV.

At least ten counts were recorded for this clonotype. The DNA of the CDR3 is TGCGCCAGCGGGGCGGCCGCTACTACTAGCGGGGGGGCCGGGGAGCAGTTCTTC. This gives the protein CASGAAATTSGGAGEQFF. V is TRBV5-1 and J is TRBJ2-1, with 13 bases fitting TRBD2. The CDR3 spans 18 residues. V gave up 7 bases and J gave up 10 bases; unmatched junction bases: 20. Germline V gene lookup returns CDR1 SGHRS and CDR2 YFSETQ.